This T cell receptor beta chain was observed in a study of shared clonotypes between healthy human individuals. Naivety among CD8 cells was defined by CD45RO negativity and positive CCR7 selection, thereby excluding terminally differentiated effector memory CD45RA+ cells. Data came from immunoSEQ multiplex PCR; TCRdb stores just in-frame clones and leaves some out. Here the sample spans 1.5 million to 2.5 million clones, just under 95% being singletons. The V end lost 1 base, the J end lost 3 bases, and 16 bases lay between the germline ends. Germline V gene data show CDR1 as SGHVS and CDR2 as FQNEAQ. CDR3 size: 16 residues.

The chain joins TRBV7-8 to TRBJ2-7; no clear D gene. Sample: naive CD8+ T cells sorted from blood. The TCR originated in a man aged 18 to 29 in good health. CDR3 region: CASSLVETQYFYEQYF. Here the CDR3 DNA reads TGTGCCAGCAGCTTAGTGGAGACCCAGTATTTCTACGAGCAGTACTTC.